This T cell receptor (beta chain) was sequenced during a study of cytomegalovirus exposure and HLA in healthy donors. The V gene's germline CDR1 is MNHEY and CDR2 SMNVEV (reference sequence). With 6 bases removed from V and 9 bases from J, the gap between germline ends came to 12 bases. The CDR3 is 12 amino acids. Primers: 60 Vbeta forward and 13 Jbeta reverse. Assay: immunoSEQ multiplex PCR; the TCRdb copy retains only in-frame clones and omits some. The table has 55,000 to 85,000 clones, around 78% seen once. Remarks on this clone: No antigen is known for it.

The study, taken as a whole, reports: About 90% or about 30% of the time was how often most TCR beta V segments were productive, according to an earlier analysis. Donors were assumed by presence/absence analyses to have roughly uniform sequencing depth.

The origin of this receptor is a man younger than 35 in good health and CMV-seropositive. Sequences were obtained from PBMCs. The chain has TRBV27 and TRBJ2-1; D gene unclear. Here the CDR3 reads CASSSIVGEQFF. The CDR3 coding sequence is TGTGCCAGCAGCTCCATAGTTGGTGAGCAGTTCTTC.